One sample yielded the 22 T cell receptor beta chains listed below, sequenced in a study of regulatory T cells in long-lasting Graves disease. Construction of the TCR beta libraries employed iRepertoire HTBI primers in conjunction with Arm-PCR of CDR3 regions. Each CDR3 protein gets one entry after TCRdb re-called the multiplex PCR reads with MiXCR. The sample shows 400,000 to 550,000 distinct CDR3 sequences, less than 20% of them seen only once. Time point in this sample: newly diagnosed GD, antithyroid drugs for less than 3 months. The TCR library was prepared using RNA isolated from PBMCs. This sample was shared with a second study, whose subject was T cells in Graves' hyperthyroidism and ophthalmopathy.

This sample comprised peripheral blood mononuclear cells (PBMCs), obtained at new diagnosis, from a patient treated with antithyroid drugs. All receptors derive from a woman aged 18 to 35 with Graves disease.

This clonotype was detected ten times or more. The CDR3: CASSVDGMSNQPQHF. The DNA for the CDR3 is TGTGCCAGCAGCGTAGATGGCATGAGCAATCAGCCCCAGCATTTT. The rearrangement links TRBV9 to TRBJ1-5, with D unresolved. The CDR3 is 15 residues long. CDR1 is SGDLS and CDR2 is YYNGEE in the germline V gene. The V end lost 0 bases, the J end lost 1 base, and 8 bases lay between the germline ends.

The genes are TRBV7-2 and TRBJ1-5; possible D gene TRBD1, 6 bases. The germline V gene encodes CDR1 SGHTA and CDR2 FQGNSA. The V end lost 5 bases, the J end lost 6 bases, and 11 bases lay between the germline ends. The CDR3 spans 13 residues. This CDR3 reads CASSAVQGQPQHF. The CDR3 DNA sequence: TGTGCCAGCAGCGCGGTACAGGGTCAGCCCCAGCATTTT.

With regard to this clonotype: Possible read error: a much larger clone is one base away. V gene TRBV7-3 combines with J gene TRBJ2-7; TRBD1 matches at 8 bases. Germline CDR1 and CDR2: SGHTA and FQGTGA. Trimming cost V 6 bases and J 7 bases; bases outside gene matches: 11. This CDR3 region has 14 residues. The CDR3 here is CASSSGTGYNEQYF. CDR3 nucleotides: TGTGCCAGCAGTTCCGGGACAGGCTACAATGAGCAGTACTTC.

V and J are TRBV5-4 and TRBJ2-3, with TRBD2 matching 13 bases. The CDR3 covers 18 residues. Trimming at V came to 0 bases and at J to 1 base, leaving 5 bases not matched to a gene. In germline, CDR1 is SGHNT, CDR2 YYREEE (reference sequence). CDR3 DNA: TGTGCCAGCAGCTTGGAGCTAACTAGCGGGAGGGGCACAGATACGCAGTATTTT. This gives the protein CASSLELTSGRGTDTQYF.

Concerning this clonotype: A much larger clone lies a single base off, so this may be a read error. V is TRBV7-2 and J is TRBJ2-7; TRBD1 matches at 12 bases. The CDR3 contains 15 residues. Germline V lookup: CDR1 SGHTA, CDR2 FQGNSA. The CDR3 loop reads CASSLAGTGGYKQYF. CDR3 nucleotides: TGTGCCAGCAGCTTGGCTGGGACAGGGGGCTACAAGCAGTACTTC.

Ten or more counts support this clonotype. At one of its ends the junction is not consistent with the germline gene, which may arise from a read error. J is TRBJ2-2 and V is TRBV12-3 or TRBV12-4, with 10 positions matching TRBD2. The CDR3 totals 14 residues. CDR3 sequence (DNA): TGTGCCAGCAGCTTAGCGGGGGGACCCGGGGAGCTGTTTTTT. The encoded protein is CASSLAGGPGELFF.

The chain employs TRBV14 and TRBJ1-6; D unclear. CDR3 length equals 13 residues. The V and J ends lost 0 bases and 9 bases respectively, with 6 bases between them. From germline, CDR1 is SGHDN and CDR2 FVKESK. The DNA for the CDR3 is TGTGCCAGCAGCCAAGAATTGGGTTCACCCCTCCACTTT. It codes for CASSQELGSPLHF.

The table lists this clonotype with many counts. One end of the junction does not line up with germline, which may come from a read error. The chain is built from TRBV12-3 or TRBV12-4 and TRBJ2-3; TRBD2 might be the D (6 bases). The CDR3 contains 14 residues. The DNA for the CDR3 is TGTGCCAGCAGTATAGCGGTTTTCACAGATACGCAGTATTTT. Protein product: CASSIAVFTDTQYF.

Concerning this clonotype itself: Since a much larger clone is just one base distant, this may be a read error. The chain couples TRBV9 to TRBJ2-3; 7 bases agree with TRBD2. This CDR3 comprises 16 residues. Germline V gene lookup returns CDR1 SGDLS and CDR2 YYNGEE. The CDR3 DNA reads as TGTGCCGGCAGCGTAGGGGAGCGGGGATTCACAGATACGCAGTATTTT. Translated, it gives CAGSVGERGFTDTQYF.

The chain joins TRBV14 to TRBJ2-7, with D possibly being TRBD2 (6 bases). Germline V gene sequence: CDR1 SGHDN, CDR2 FVKESK. V was pared by 8 bases and J by 2 bases, with 16 bases between. The CDR3 consists of 14 residues. CDR3 bases: TGTGCCAGCGGCCGACCGGGCGGGACCTACGAGCAGTACTTC. Encoded protein: CASGRPGGTYEQYF.

Only a few counts were recorded for this clonotype. The gene calls are TRBV7-3 and TRBJ2-2; D is undetermined. The V end lost 3 bases, the J end lost 2 bases, and 7 bases lay between the germline ends. This CDR3 spans 14 amino acids. The germline V gene encodes CDR1 SGHTA and CDR2 FQGTGA. The CDR3 is CASSLDHNTGELFF. In DNA form, the CDR3 reads TGTGCCAGCAGCTTGGATCACAACACCGGGGAGCTGTTTTTT.

This clonotype was counted many times. This chain uses TRBV12-3 or TRBV12-4 with TRBJ2-5; D may be TRBD2 (5 bases). CDR3 size: 13 residues. V dropped 3 bases and J dropped 5 bases, with 10 bases sitting between them. The CDR3 DNA reads as TGTGCCAGCAGTTTGGGGAGCTTGGAGACCCAGTACTTC. Residues: CASSLGSLETQYF.

This clonotype has a handful of counts. At one end, the junction sequence differs from germline, possibly due to a read error. V and J are TRBV7-2 and TRBJ1-1; the D is unclear. Germline lookup yields CDR1 SGHTA and CDR2 FQGNSA. The CDR3 runs 12 residues. The CDR3 spells CASSLAIGEAFF. The CDR3 bases are TGTGCCAGCAGTTTAGCAATAGGTGAAGCTTTCTTT.

The sample holds many counts of this clonotype. The chain is built from TRBV12-3 or TRBV12-4 and TRBJ2-1; no definite D call. Deletions cut 7 bases from V and 7 bases from J, with 8 bases between. The CDR3 has 11 amino acids. CDR3 DNA sequence: TGTGCCAGCACCGCCGGAAATGAGCAGTTCTTC. Amino acid sequence: CASTAGNEQFF.

The J gene is TRBJ2-3, the V gene TRBV29-1; the D gene is possibly TRBD1 (5 bases). CDR3 length: 15 amino acids. Germline V lookup: CDR1 SQVTM, CDR2 ANQGSEA. Trimming took off 6 bases at V and 7 bases at J, with 23 bases between the two ends. CDR3 amino acids: CSVALTVDLENTQYF. The CDR3, as DNA: TGCAGCGTCGCCCTGACAGTTGATCTGGAGAATACGCAGTATTTT.

A word on this clonotype: A single base is all that separates this from a far larger clone, so a read error is likely. The V call is TRBV11-2, the J call TRBJ2-1; unclear D gene. The length of the CDR3 is 12 residues. Trimming took 5 bases from V and 10 from J, leaving 12 bases between them. Germline V gives CDR1 SGHAT, CDR2 FQNNGV. CDR3 residues: CASSPMFAEQFF. CDR3 coding DNA: TGTGCCAGCAGCCCCATGTTCGCCGAGCAGTTCTTC.

This clonotype was picked up many times. This chain links TRBV6-2 or TRBV6-3 with TRBJ2-3; TRBD2 agrees at 12 bases. V was pared by 6 bases and J by 8 bases, with 6 bases of the junction left unmatched. Per the germline V gene, CDR1 is MNHEY and CDR2 is SVGEGT. The CDR3 runs to 14 residues. CDR3: CASRSKTSGSTQYF. CDR3 nucleotide sequence: TGTGCCAGCAGATCCAAGACTAGCGGGAGTACGCAGTATTTT.

On this clonotype itself: One junction end does not reproduce the germline sequence, and a read error may be involved. The chain couples TRBV6-5 to TRBJ1-4; D unclear. This CDR3 region has 16 residues. The germline gives CDR1 MNHEY, CDR2 SVGAGI. DNA of the CDR3: TGTGCCAGCAGTTACTTTGGGTCTGCAACTAATGGAAAACTGTTTTTT. This codes for CASSYFGSATNGKLFF.

This sequence joins TRBV28 and TRBJ1-5; TRBD1 matches 7 bases. This CDR3 region has 15 residues. Germline CDR1 is MDHEN and CDR2 is SYDVKM. J gave up 1 base and V 4 bases, and 4 bases lay outside the gene matches. As DNA, the CDR3 is TGTGCCAGCAGTTCAGGACAGGTGAGCAATCAGCCCCAGCATTTT. Protein: CASSSGQVSNQPQHF.

Ten or more counts support this clonotype. CDR3 protein: CASSYVQRLAEMYNEQFF. The CDR3 nucleotides read TGTGCCAGCAGTTACGTACAGAGACTAGCGGAGATGTACAATGAGCAGTTCTTC. The gene calls are TRBV6-2 or TRBV6-3 and TRBJ2-1; 9 nucleotides match TRBD2. J was trimmed by 4 bases and V by 2 bases; bases with no gene match: 12. CDR1 and CDR2 from the germline V gene are MNHEY and SVGEGT. The CDR3 covers 18 residues.

This chain uses TRBV12-3 or TRBV12-4 with TRBJ2-5; D may match TRBD1 or TRBD2 (5 bases each). Trimming took 7 bases from V and 1 from J, leaving 10 bases between them. The CDR3 sequence is 13 residues long. Here the CDR3 DNA reads TGTGCCAGCACCCCCGGGACCCAAGAGACCCAGTACTTC. Amino acid sequence: CASTPGTQETQYF.

The chain carries TRBV7-9 and TRBJ2-4, with 7 bases fitting TRBD2. CDR3 size: 14 residues. Germline CDR1 reads SEHNR; CDR2 reads FQNEAQ (reference sequence). Trimming at V came to 5 bases and at J to 7 bases, leaving 8 bases not matched to a gene. CDR3 bases: TGTGCCAGCAGCCCCGGGCGGGAGTGGAACATTCAGTACTTC. Its translation is CASSPGREWNIQYF.